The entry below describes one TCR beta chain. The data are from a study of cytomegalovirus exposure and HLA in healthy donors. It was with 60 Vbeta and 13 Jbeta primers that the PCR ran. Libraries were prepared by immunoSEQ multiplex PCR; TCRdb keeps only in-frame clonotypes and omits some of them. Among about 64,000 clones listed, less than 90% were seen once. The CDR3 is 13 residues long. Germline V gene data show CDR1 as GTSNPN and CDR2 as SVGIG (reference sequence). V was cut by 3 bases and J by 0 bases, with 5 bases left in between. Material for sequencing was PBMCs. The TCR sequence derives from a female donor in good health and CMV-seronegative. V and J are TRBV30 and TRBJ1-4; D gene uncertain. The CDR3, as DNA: TGTGCCTGGAGCGGGGCAACTAATGAAAAACTGTTTTTT. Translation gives CAWSGATNEKLFF.